These 10 T cell receptor beta chains came from one sample sequenced in a study of control samples from healthy donors and cancer patients. TCRdb's table, derived via immunoSEQ multiplex PCR, lists solely in-frame clones and lacks some. The sample records over 100,000 clones, about nine tenths being singletons. Specimen: blood. All receptors derive from a human donor in good health. The donor label of this sample is uncertain.

The chain uses TRBV10-3 and TRBJ2-5; 7 nucleotides match TRBD2. CDR1 and CDR2 (germline): ENHRY, SYGVKD. V gave up 8 bases and J gave up 3 bases; unmatched junction bases: 0. This CDR3 is built from 11 residues. CDR3 DNA: TGTGCCATCGGGGGGGAAGAGACCCAGTACTTC. It is translated as CAIGGEETQYF.

The rearrangement links TRBV5-1 to TRBJ1-6; TRBD1 matches 7 bases. The CDR3 loop spans 14 amino acids. CDR1 SGHRS and CDR2 YFSETQ come from the germline V gene. The J segment lost 7 bases and the V segment lost 4 bases, leaving 5 bases of the junction unmatched. In nucleotides, the CDR3 is TGCGCCAGCAGCCAGGGGACAGCGAATTCACCCCTCCACTTT. Translating it yields CASSQGTANSPLHF.

The chain combines TRBV10-1 with TRBJ2-2; D is undetermined. V lost 1 base and J lost 3, with 3 bases in between. In germline, CDR1 is WNHNN, CDR2 SYGVQD (reference sequence). The CDR3 length is 13 residues. The CDR3 sequence is CASSEWDTGELFF. DNA of the CDR3: TGCGCCAGCAGTGAGTGGGACACCGGGGAGCTGTTTTTT.

This chain links TRBV19 with TRBJ2-5; 7 nucleotides agree with TRBD2. Germline-derived CDR1 and CDR2 are LNHDA and SQIVND (reference sequence). The CDR3 has 16 residues. Trimming at V came to 0 bases and at J to 1 base, leaving 5 bases not matched to a gene. The CDR3 sequence: CASSIDLERGQETQYF. As DNA, the CDR3 is TGTGCCAGTAGTATAGATCTAGAGCGGGGCCAAGAGACCCAGTACTTC.

This sequence joins TRBV6-6 and TRBJ1-1; D might be TRBD1 (5 bases). The CDR3 totals 14 residues. Trimming took 4 bases from V and 7 from J, leaving 16 bases between them. Germline V gives CDR1 MNHNY, CDR2 SVGAGI (reference sequence). The DNA for the CDR3 is TGTGCCAGCAGTTCCTCAGAGAGAAGGGGTGAAGCTTTCTTT. This codes for CASSSSERRGEAFF.

This chain uses TRBV19 with TRBJ1-5; D gene uncertain. V was shortened by 2 bases and J by 5 bases, with 16 bases between the two germline ends. The CDR3 is made up of 16 amino acids. Germline V gene lookup returns CDR1 LNHDA and CDR2 SQIVND (reference sequence). The CDR3 loop is CASSILGIGHDQPQHF. The CDR3 DNA sequence: TGTGCCAGTAGTATACTGGGGATCGGTCACGATCAGCCCCAGCATTTT.

V usage is TRBV27 and J usage is TRBJ1-2; D not certain. CDR1 is MNHEY and CDR2 is SMNVEV in the germline V gene (reference sequence). V was trimmed by 5 bases and J by 0 bases, leaving 16 bases between them. The CDR3 length is 16 residues. The CDR3 spells CASSATALAPNYGYTF. DNA for the CDR3: TGTGCCAGCAGTGCGACGGCGCTAGCTCCTAACTATGGCTACACCTTC.

This clone was detected ten times or more. V is TRBV6-6 and J is TRBJ2-1; 7 bases align to TRBD2. The V gene end was trimmed by 5 bases and the J gene end by 3 bases; junction bases not matched to a gene: 7. Looked up from germline, CDR1 is MNHNY and CDR2 is SVGAGI (reference sequence). The CDR3 runs to 15 residues. CDR3 in amino acids: CASSGLGLIYNEQFF. The CDR3 nucleotides are TGTGCCAGCAGTGGGTTGGGACTAATCTACAATGAGCAGTTCTTC.

The chain combines TRBV20-1 with TRBJ2-3; D remains ambiguous. Germline V gene lookup returns CDR1 DFQATT and CDR2 SNEGSKA (reference sequence). CDR3 size: 11 residues. Trimming shortened V by 2 bases and J by 6 bases, and 6 bases separated the two germline ends. The CDR3 nucleotides are TGCAGTGCTAGAAACCCTGATACGCAGTATTTT. Protein: CSARNPDTQYF.

This CDR3 is CASSLGQGGGYTF. CDR3 sequence (DNA): TGTGCCAGCAGCCTAGGACAGGGAGGGGGCTACACCTTC. This chain links TRBV12-3 or TRBV12-4 with TRBJ1-2; TRBD1 matches 8 bases. CDR3 length equals 13 residues. With V trimmed by 6 bases and J by 8 bases, 8 bases remained unmatched.